This T cell receptor beta chain originates from a study of CD8+CD57+ T cells in acquired aplastic anemia. The wider study: The sorted CD4+ and CD8+ cells yielded an average around 3 ug of DNA. Overall study results and limits: Significant differences in CD8+ Simpson's diversity were not observed between patients and controls.

The germline gives CDR1 DFQATT, CDR2 SNEGSKA (reference sequence). The trim removed 7 bases at V and 0 bases at J, leaving 4 bases unmatched. This CDR3 contains 13 residues. Genomic DNA, the template, was used for profiling of the TCR beta VDJ and CDR3. TCRdb analysed the reads with MiXCR anew, one entry per CDR3 protein. The sample has roughly 80,000 distinct CDR3 sequences; about 70% are singletons. The sample holds a few counts of this clonotype. Its specificity is not known. Previously, flow cytometry had revealed CD8+CD57+ cell expansion in the patients chosen for sequencing. Sequences were obtained from sorted CD4+, CD8+, or CD8+CD57+ T cells (not recorded which) from PBMCs. The sequence derives from a human donor with aplastic anemia. The V and J genes are TRBV20-1 and TRBJ2-7, with 9 bases lining up with TRBD2. This CDR3 reads CSGHSGSSYEQYF. CDR3 nucleotides: TGCAGTGGTCATAGCGGGAGCTCCTACGAGCAGTACTTC.